Described below is a single T cell receptor (beta chain) sequence and its context. Its antigen remains unidentified. Repertoires were generated with immunoSEQ multiplex PCR, while TCRdb's copy carries only in-frame clones and drops some. The sample lists about 68,000 clones; about nine tenths were seen once. The data are from a study of lymphopenia after photon versus proton radiotherapy. Study findings and constraints: Post-nadir TCR diversity decline inversely tracked overall survival among those who died. Better survival with proton therapy was suggested as possible, not demonstrated.

The germline V gene encodes CDR1 KGHSH and CDR2 LQKENI. This CDR3 comprises 14 residues. Trimming removed 3 bases from V and 6 bases from J, with 13 bases in between. The TCR comes from a woman between 65 and 79 years old with pancreatic cancer. This chain links TRBV18 with TRBJ2-3; D might be TRBD2 (5 bases). The sequencing used peripheral blood, collected from a patient treated with photon-based radiotherapy. CDR3 region: CASSPPSSVDTQYF. CDR3 in DNA: TGTGCCAGCTCACCCCCCAGTAGCGTGGATACGCAGTATTTT.